This TCR beta chain was documented in a study of PD-1 blockade in classical Hodgkin lymphoma. Study-wide context: Nivolumab dosed at 3 mg/kg went to patients intravenously every 2 weeks.

Assay: immunoSEQ multiplex PCR; the TCRdb copy retains only in-frame clones and omits some. The table lists roughly 18,000 clones, 80% of them singletons. Study results and caveats: Newly diagnosed patients had baseline TCR diversity that was reportedly lower than that of healthy donors. Similar baseline diversity was found in complete responders and newly diagnosed patients. No one has yet defined what causes the repertoire differences, which may be disease activity or prior therapy.

About this clone itself: As yet, its antigen is unknown.

Time point given: cycle 4 day 1 (C4D1), after around six weeks of nivolumab. All trial patients relapsed after autologous stem cell transplantation. V dropped 6 bases and J dropped 1; count of bases not matched to a gene: 5. Germline V gene sequence: CDR1 SNHLY, CDR2 FYNNEI. This CDR3 is 15 amino acids long. This TCR came from a human donor with classical Hodgkin lymphoma. Specimen: peripheral blood mononuclear cells (PBMCs), collected before the fourth cycle of nivolumab. The chain employs TRBV2 and TRBJ1-4; 7 bases agree with TRBD1. The DNA of the CDR3 is TGTGCCAGCAGGAGGACAGGAGGAACTAATGAAAAACTGTTTTTT. Protein: CASRRTGGTNEKLFF.